This TCR beta chain came from a study of T cell responses to AZD1222 COVID-19 vaccine. Study summary: Timing groups of about 4 and about 12 weeks for second doses were pooled. Study-level findings and limits: Repertoires were sampled only after the peak T cell response. Baseline serostatus was positive in only a handful of AZD1222 recipients. Donors, mostly white British, included more females; clonal diversity was possibly underestimated.

The ends lost 2 bases at V and 10 bases at J; junction bases unmatched: 9. The CDR3 length is 14 residues. Germline V gene data show CDR1 as SGHTS and CDR2 as YDEGEE. As regards this clone: Its target is not known.

Produced via immunoSEQ multiplex PCR; TCRdb's table is partial and in-frame only. This table holds some 200,000 clones, approximately 91% found once. The chain couples TRBV5-8 to TRBJ1-5, with 7 positions matching TRBD1. The starting material was peripheral blood, obtained on day 0 of AZD1222 vaccination. The receptor was isolated from an adult in good health. Here the CDR3 reads CASSFGTGEVPQHF. The CDR3 DNA is TGTGCCAGCAGCTTCGGAACAGGGGAGGTACCCCAGCATTTT.